Each of the 30 T cell receptor beta chains below was sequenced from the same sample in a study of T cell responses to AZD1222 COVID-19 vaccine. The assay was immunoSEQ multiplex PCR, and TCRdb's table has in-frame clones only and misses some. The sample shows around 180,000 clones, less than 95% of them seen only once. The material sequenced was peripheral blood, taken on day 0 of AZD1222 vaccination. The receptor source for this set is an adult in good health.

About this clone itself: Other DNA sequences in this sample translate to the same CDR3. The chain has TRBV11-2 and TRBJ1-1, with a possible D match to TRBD1 (5 bases). Germline lookup yields CDR1 SGHAT and CDR2 FQNNGV. Trimming took off 0 bases at V and 1 base at J, with 9 bases between the two ends. The CDR3 spans 15 residues. CDR3 in amino acids: CASSLEPGGNTEAFF. CDR3 bases: TGTGCCAGCAGCTTAGAACCGGGGGGGAACACTGAAGCTTTCTTT. Full variable domain (rest looked up from reference TRBV11-2 and TRBJ1-1): EAGVAQSPRYKIIEKRQSVAFWCNPISGHATLYWYQQILGQGPKLLIQFQNNGVVDDSQLPKDRFSAERLKGVDSTLKIQPAKLEDSAVYLCASSLEPGGNTEAFFGQGTRLTVV.

The V gene is TRBV15, the J gene TRBJ2-2; D is unclear. Germline V CDR1 and CDR2: LNHNV, YYDKDF (reference sequence). CDR3 length: 16 amino acids. V lost 2 bases to trimming and J lost 4 bases, with 14 bases between them. As DNA, the CDR3 is TGTGCCACCAGCAGATCGGGCCCTCCGGCCACCGGGGAGCTGTTTTTT. This translates into CATSRSGPPATGELFF.

The genes are TRBV5-5 and TRBJ2-7; 8 nucleotides match TRBD1. Germline-derived CDR1 and CDR2 are SGHKS and YYEKEE (reference sequence). The CDR3 covers 15 residues. V was clipped by 4 bases and J by 7 bases; unmatched bases: 13. CDR3 bases: TGTGCCAGCAGCAAGGGGGACAGGCATTCTGGGGAGCAGTACTTC. Protein product: CASSKGDRHSGEQYF.

The chain couples TRBV29-1 to TRBJ2-7; 11 positions agree with TRBD1. CDR1 is SQVTM, CDR2 ANQGSEA, per germline. This CDR3 spans 14 amino acids. After removal of 6 bases from V and 2 bases from J, the junction contained 6 bases not matched to a gene. CDR3 nucleotides: TGCAGCGTAAAACAGGACAGGGGGCCCTACGAGCAGTACTTC. Its translation is CSVKQDRGPYEQYF.

As concerns this clone: The same CDR3 is also encoded by other DNA sequences in this sample. The chain joins TRBV2 to TRBJ2-7; D ambiguous. CDR3 length equals 10 residues. The germline V gene has CDR1 SNHLY and CDR2 FYNNEI. V was pared by 4 bases and J by 3 bases, with 1 base between. The CDR3, as DNA: TGTGCCAGCAGTGGCTACGAGCAGTACTTC. This sequence encodes CASSGYEQYF. The full variable domain, in which reference TRBV2 and TRBJ2-7 provide the parts outside the CDR3, is EPEVTQTPSHQVTQMGQEVILRCVPISNHLYFYWYRQILGQKVEFLVSFYNNEISEKSEIFDDQFSVERPDGSNFTLKIRSTKLEDSAMYFCASSGYEQYFGPGTRLTVT.

The CDR3 DNA sequence: TGTGCCAGCAGTTTCCCCGGACTCGGGGCTGAAGCTTTCTTT. Its protein is CASSFPGLGAEAFF. This chain connects TRBV6-5 to TRBJ1-1; D not certain. CDR1 is MNHEY and CDR2 is SVGAGI in the germline V gene. The CDR3 is made up of 14 amino acids. V dropped 4 bases and J dropped 6 bases, with 15 bases sitting between them.

This clone was detected once. The V call is TRBV9, the J call TRBJ2-1; 8 bases map to TRBD1. Germline loops: CDR1 SGDLS, CDR2 YYNGEE. CDR3 length: 16 residues. J gave up 7 bases and V 0 bases, and 9 bases lay outside the gene matches. The CDR3 region has the DNA TGTGCCAGCAGCGTAGTAGAGGCAGGGGGCGGGAATGAGCAGTTCTTC. It specifies CASSVVEAGGGNEQFF.

This chain joins TRBV5-6 and TRBJ2-1; no firm D call. The germline CDR1 and CDR2 sequences are SGHDT and YYEEEE. The V end was cut by 2 bases, the J end by 0 bases, with 12 bases between. The CDR3 loop spans 16 amino acids. In DNA, the CDR3 is TGTGCCAGCAGCTTTTTGTCCAGAAACTCCTACAATGAGCAGTTCTTC. Translation: CASSFLSRNSYNEQFF.

This chain connects TRBV5-1 to TRBJ2-1; D is undetermined. The V end was cut by 4 bases, the J end by 0 bases, with 11 bases between. This CDR3 is built from 15 residues. Per the germline V gene, CDR1 is SGHRS and CDR2 is YFSETQ. The CDR3, as DNA: TGCGCCAGCAGCCAAGGACCCGGCTCCTACAATGAGCAGTTCTTC. Protein product: CASSQGPGSYNEQFF.

The chain joins TRBV18 to TRBJ2-7; D not certain. Per the germline V gene, CDR1 is KGHSH and CDR2 is LQKENI. The ends were cut back, 3 bases at V and 0 bases at J, with 9 bases in the middle. The CDR3 loop spans 14 amino acids. Here the CDR3 reads CASSPMESSYEQYF. DNA of the CDR3: TGTGCCAGCTCACCCATGGAGAGCTCCTACGAGCAGTACTTC.

This clone was picked up one time. This rearrangement joins TRBV27 to TRBJ1-2; 7 bases agree with TRBD1. V lost 0 bases, J lost 8 bases, and 3 bases stayed unmatched. CDR1 is MNHEY and CDR2 is SMNVEV in the germline V gene (reference sequence). CDR3 size: 13 residues. CDR3 amino acids: CASSLSTGWGYTF. The CDR3 nucleotides read TGTGCCAGCAGTTTATCGACAGGGTGGGGCTACACCTTC.

This chain connects TRBV7-9 to TRBJ1-5, with 8 bases that match TRBD1. J gave up 4 bases and V 1 base, and 6 bases lay outside the gene matches. Germline V gene lookup returns CDR1 SEHNR and CDR2 FQNEAQ (reference sequence). This CDR3 comprises 16 residues. The CDR3 sequence: CASSLGTGFRNQPQHF. CDR3 in DNA: TGTGCCAGCAGCTTAGGGACAGGGTTTCGTAATCAGCCCCAGCATTTT.

The chain carries TRBV5-6 and TRBJ2-7; D unresolved. Trimming stripped 1 base from V and 3 bases from J, with 5 bases between. CDR1 SGHDT and CDR2 YYEEEE come from the germline V gene. CDR3 length equals 12 residues. The DNA for the CDR3 is TGTGCCAGCAGCTTGCCGGGCTACGAGCAGTACTTC. Translation gives CASSLPGYEQYF.

The rearrangement joins TRBV4-3 to TRBJ1-2, with D unresolved. Germline lookup yields CDR1 LGHNA and CDR2 YSLEER. The V and J ends lost 0 bases and 2 bases respectively, with 10 bases between them. The CDR3 runs 15 residues. The chain's CDR3 is CASSQDLRGNYGYTF. In DNA, the CDR3 is TGCGCCAGCAGCCAAGATCTGAGAGGAAACTATGGCTACACCTTC.

The rearrangement uses TRBV12-5 and TRBJ1-2; D ambiguous. The V gene's germline CDR1 is LGHNT and CDR2 FRNRAP. V shed 5 bases and J shed 8 bases, with 18 bases lying between them. The CDR3 runs 14 residues. The CDR3 loop reads CASGPQVRVRGYTF. For the CDR3, the DNA is TGTGCTAGTGGTCCGCAGGTCCGGGTTCGCGGCTACACCTTC.

The chain joins TRBV7-6 to TRBJ1-6; D is undetermined. V lost 1 base to trimming and J lost 7 bases, with 8 bases between them. Germline CDR1 reads SGHVS; CDR2 reads FNYEAQ. The CDR3 has 14 amino acids. This chain's CDR3 is CASSLEYGNSPLHF. Written as DNA, the CDR3 is TGTGCCAGCAGCTTAGAGTACGGGAATTCACCCCTCCACTTT.

This chain connects TRBV11-2 to TRBJ1-2; 7 bases match TRBD1. CDR1 is SGHAT and CDR2 is FQNNGV in the germline V gene. The CDR3 has 14 residues. The junction had 7 bases not matched to a gene; V was cut back by 5 bases and J by 4 bases. CDR3 coding DNA: TGTGCCAGCAGCCACCCGGACAGGACCTATGGCTACACCTTC. Amino acids: CASSHPDRTYGYTF. Based on the CDR3 plus reference TRBV11-2 and TRBJ1-2, the full variable domain is EAGVAQSPRYKIIEKRQSVAFWCNPISGHATLYWYQQILGQGPKLLIQFQNNGVVDDSQLPKDRFSAERLKGVDSTLKIQPAKLEDSAVYLCASSHPDRTYGYTFGSGTRLTVV.

The V and J genes are TRBV18 and TRBJ2-3, with TRBD2 identical over 8 bases. Germline loops: CDR1 KGHSH, CDR2 LQKENI. V was pared by 5 bases and J by 1 base, with 8 bases of the junction left unmatched. The CDR3 sequence is 16 residues long. As DNA, the CDR3 is TGTGCCAGCTCAGACCCGAGGCGGGGGGGCACAGATACGCAGTATTTT. It yields the protein CASSDPRRGGTDTQYF.

The V call is TRBV5-1, the J call TRBJ1-6; D is possibly TRBD1 (6 bases). The germline V gene encodes CDR1 SGHRS and CDR2 YFSETQ. There are 16 residues in the CDR3. Between the trimmed V and J ends, which lost 3 bases and 10 bases, there was a span of 20 bases. This chain's CDR3 is CASSSSGGRGESPLHF. Written as DNA, the CDR3 is TGCGCCAGCAGCTCATCCGGGGGCAGGGGTGAGTCACCCCTCCACTTT.

The rearrangement joins TRBV4-3 to TRBJ2-1, with 8 bases that match TRBD2. J gave up 7 bases and V 2 bases, and 10 bases lay outside the gene matches. The CDR3 contains 16 residues. CDR1 and CDR2 from the germline V gene are LGHNA and YSLEER. The CDR3: CASSQRSGGAGNEQFF. As DNA, the CDR3 is TGCGCCAGCAGCCAAAGGTCGGGGGGGGCCGGGAATGAGCAGTTCTTC.

This clone turned up a few times. The V call is TRBV14, the J call TRBJ2-7; D possibly matches TRBD1 or TRBD2 (6 bases each). Per germline, CDR1 SGHDN and CDR2 FVKESK. With 4 bases removed from V and 4 bases from J, the gap between germline ends came to 17 bases. The CDR3 extends over 15 amino acids. The CDR3, as DNA: TGTGCCAGCAGCCCGAGGGGGGCCTCTGGTTACGAGCAGTACTTC. This gives the protein CASSPRGASGYEQYF.

The V call is TRBV27, the J call TRBJ2-7; the D is unclear. V shed 5 bases and J shed 3 bases, with 11 bases lying between them. Germline lookup yields CDR1 MNHEY and CDR2 SMNVEV (reference sequence). This CDR3 is 13 amino acids long. The CDR3: CASSPQAGYEQYF. The DNA for the CDR3 is TGTGCCAGCAGTCCACAAGCCGGCTACGAGCAGTACTTC.

The chain couples TRBV9 to TRBJ1-1; D gene ambiguous. The CDR3 is 13 residues long. Looked up from germline, CDR1 is SGDLS and CDR2 is YYNGEE. V lost 3 bases and J 1 base, leaving 7 bases between the germline ends. CDR3 residues: CASSGRGNTEAFF. The CDR3 region has the DNA TGTGCCAGCAGCGGTCGCGGGAACACTGAAGCTTTCTTT.

The chain joins TRBV30 to TRBJ2-5; 7 bases fit TRBD2. This CDR3 comprises 14 residues. Germline CDR1 and CDR2: GTSNPN and SVGIG (reference sequence). Trimming took 2 bases from V and 7 from J; bases not matched to a gene: 10. The CDR3 region is CAWSPGPPGGTQYF. The CDR3, as DNA: TGTGCCTGGAGTCCCGGACCCCCGGGAGGGACCCAGTACTTC.

The V call is TRBV25-1, the J call TRBJ1-2; D is unclear. The CDR3 loop spans 13 amino acids. The V and J ends lost 3 bases and 3 bases respectively, with 8 bases between them. The germline V gene encodes CDR1 MGHDK and CDR2 SYGVNS. The CDR3 nucleotides read TGTGCCAGCAGTGATAGATGGGACTATGGCTACACCTTC. Encoded protein: CASSDRWDYGYTF.

The chain combines TRBV5-4 with TRBJ2-7, with TRBD1 matching 8 bases. With 1 base clipped from V and 4 bases from J, the junction kept 4 bases outside the gene matches. The CDR3 extends over 14 amino acids. The V gene's germline CDR1 is SGHNT and CDR2 YYREEE (reference sequence). For the CDR3, the DNA is TGTGCCAGCAGCTTGAATCAGGGGGCTTACGAGCAGTACTTC. Protein: CASSLNQGAYEQYF.

The table lists this clone with a count of one. The rearrangement joins TRBV6-5 to TRBJ2-7; no clear D gene. This CDR3 is built from 13 residues. The germline gives CDR1 MNHEY, CDR2 SVGAGI. V was pared by 6 bases and J by 0 bases, with 9 bases between. Here the CDR3 reads CASRAATSYEQYF. The DNA of the CDR3 is TGTGCCAGCAGGGCGGCTACCTCCTACGAGCAGTACTTC.

The chain is built from TRBV7-7 and TRBJ2-2; TRBD1 agrees at 9 bases. V dropped 5 bases and J dropped 0; count of bases not matched to a gene: 4. CDR1 and CDR2 from the germline V gene are SSHAT and FNYEAQ (reference sequence). The CDR3 loop spans 16 amino acids. The CDR3 loop reads CASSPRTGANTGELFF. The CDR3, as DNA: TGTGCCAGCAGCCCCCGGACAGGGGCGAACACCGGGGAGCTGTTTTTT.

The V gene is TRBV20-1, the J gene TRBJ2-7, with D perhaps TRBD2 (6 bases). The CDR3 length is 15 residues. Germline V lookup: CDR1 DFQATT, CDR2 SNEGSKA (reference sequence). Trimming removed 3 bases from V and 2 bases from J, with 17 bases in between. The CDR3 loop is CSASGGWDWTYEQYF. The CDR3 DNA follows: TGCAGTGCTAGTGGAGGGTGGGACTGGACCTACGAGCAGTACTTC.

The chain combines TRBV9 with TRBJ1-2; D is ambiguous. The CDR3 is 14 amino acids. The germline V and J ends were trimmed by 2 bases and 8 bases, with 16 bases remaining between them. Germline V gene data show CDR1 as SGDLS and CDR2 as YYNGEE. The CDR3 DNA follows: TGTGCCAGCAGCGTTGGCGGATCCCTCTGGGGCTACACCTTC. Residues: CASSVGGSLWGYTF.